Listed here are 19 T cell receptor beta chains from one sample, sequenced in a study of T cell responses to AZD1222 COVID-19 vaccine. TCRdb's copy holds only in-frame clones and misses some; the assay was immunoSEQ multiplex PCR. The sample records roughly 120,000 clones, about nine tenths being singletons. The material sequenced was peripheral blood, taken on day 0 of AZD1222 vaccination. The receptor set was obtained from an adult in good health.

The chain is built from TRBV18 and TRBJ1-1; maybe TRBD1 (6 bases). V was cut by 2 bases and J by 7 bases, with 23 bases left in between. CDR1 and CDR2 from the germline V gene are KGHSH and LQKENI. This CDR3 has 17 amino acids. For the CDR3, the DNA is TGTGCCAGCTCACCAGGTTGGGTAAAAACAGGGTCGCGTGAAGCTTTCTTT. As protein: CASSPGWVKTGSREAFF.

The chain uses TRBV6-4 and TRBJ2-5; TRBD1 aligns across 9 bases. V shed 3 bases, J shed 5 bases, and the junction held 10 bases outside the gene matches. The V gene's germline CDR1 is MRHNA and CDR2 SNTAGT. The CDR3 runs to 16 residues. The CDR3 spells CASSDSAGTGKETQYF. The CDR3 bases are TGTGCCAGCAGTGATTCTGCCGGGACAGGGAAGGAGACCCAGTACTTC.

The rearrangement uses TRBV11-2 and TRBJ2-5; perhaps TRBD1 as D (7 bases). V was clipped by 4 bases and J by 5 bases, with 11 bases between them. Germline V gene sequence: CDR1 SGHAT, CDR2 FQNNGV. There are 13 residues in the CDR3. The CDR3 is CASSSPGGETQYF. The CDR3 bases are TGTGCCAGCAGCTCCCCAGGGGGGGAGACCCAGTACTTC.

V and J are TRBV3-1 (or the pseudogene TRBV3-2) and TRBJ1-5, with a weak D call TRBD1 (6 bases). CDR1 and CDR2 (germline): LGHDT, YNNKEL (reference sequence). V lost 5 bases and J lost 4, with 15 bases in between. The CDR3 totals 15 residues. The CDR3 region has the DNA TGTGCCAGCAGCGCACGAGGGGGGTCGAATCAGCCCCAGCATTTT. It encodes CASSARGGSNQPQHF.

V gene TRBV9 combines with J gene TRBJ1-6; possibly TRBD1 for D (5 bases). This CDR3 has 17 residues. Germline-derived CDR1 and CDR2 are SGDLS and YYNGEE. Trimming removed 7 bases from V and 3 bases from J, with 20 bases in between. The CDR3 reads CASARGSGPFYNSPLHF. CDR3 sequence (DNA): TGTGCCAGCGCGCGGGGCAGCGGGCCGTTCTATAATTCACCCCTCCACTTT.

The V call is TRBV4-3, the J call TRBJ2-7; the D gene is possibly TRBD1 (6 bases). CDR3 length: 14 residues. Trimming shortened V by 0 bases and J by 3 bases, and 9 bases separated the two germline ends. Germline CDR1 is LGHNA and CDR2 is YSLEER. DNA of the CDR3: TGCGCCAGCAGCCAAGATACAGGGTACTACGAGCAGTACTTC. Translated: CASSQDTGYYEQYF.

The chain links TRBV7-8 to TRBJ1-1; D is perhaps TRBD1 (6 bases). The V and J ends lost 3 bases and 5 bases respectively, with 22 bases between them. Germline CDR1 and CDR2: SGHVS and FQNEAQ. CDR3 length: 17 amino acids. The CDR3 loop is CASSFTGRGGRGTEAFF. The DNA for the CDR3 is TGTGCCAGCAGCTTCACCGGACGCGGGGGCCGCGGAACTGAAGCTTTCTTT.

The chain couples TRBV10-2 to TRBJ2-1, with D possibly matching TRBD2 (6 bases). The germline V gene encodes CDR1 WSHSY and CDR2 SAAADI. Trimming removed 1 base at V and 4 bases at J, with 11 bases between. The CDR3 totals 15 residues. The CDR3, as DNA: TGCGCCAGCAGTGAGTGGCGGGGAAGGTACAATGAGCAGTTCTTC. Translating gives CASSEWRGRYNEQFF.

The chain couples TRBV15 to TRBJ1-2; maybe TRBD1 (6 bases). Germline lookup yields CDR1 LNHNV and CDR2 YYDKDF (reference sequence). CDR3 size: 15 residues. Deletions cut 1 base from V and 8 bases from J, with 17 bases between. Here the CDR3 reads CATSRGGQGVGGYTF. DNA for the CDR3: TGTGCCACCAGCAGAGGGGGGCAGGGAGTAGGCGGCTACACCTTC.

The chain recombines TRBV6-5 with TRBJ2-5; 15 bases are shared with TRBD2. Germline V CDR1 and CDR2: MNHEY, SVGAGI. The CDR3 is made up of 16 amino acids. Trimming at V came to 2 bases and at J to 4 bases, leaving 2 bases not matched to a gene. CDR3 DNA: TGTGCCAGCAGTTACAGGACTAGCGGGGGGGCAGAGACCCAGTACTTC. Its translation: CASSYRTSGGAETQYF.

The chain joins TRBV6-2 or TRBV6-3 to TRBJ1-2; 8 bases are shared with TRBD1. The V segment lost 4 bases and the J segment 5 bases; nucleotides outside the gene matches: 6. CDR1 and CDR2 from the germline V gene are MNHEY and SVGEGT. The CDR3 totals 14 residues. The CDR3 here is CASSSFRTGYGYTF. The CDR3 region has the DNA TGTGCCAGCAGTTCCTTCCGGACAGGGTATGGCTACACCTTC.

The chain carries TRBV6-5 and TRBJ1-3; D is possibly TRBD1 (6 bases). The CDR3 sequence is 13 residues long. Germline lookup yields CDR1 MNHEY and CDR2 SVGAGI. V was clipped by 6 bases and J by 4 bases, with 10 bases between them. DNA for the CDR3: TGTGCCAGCAGAGGGGGAACAGGAAACACCATATATTTT. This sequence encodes CASRGGTGNTIYF.

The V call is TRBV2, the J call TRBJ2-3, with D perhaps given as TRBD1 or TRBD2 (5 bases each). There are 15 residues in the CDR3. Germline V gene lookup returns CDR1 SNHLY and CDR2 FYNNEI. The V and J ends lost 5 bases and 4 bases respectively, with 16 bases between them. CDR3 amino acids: CASSYRFEGADTQYF. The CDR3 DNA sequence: TGTGCCAGCAGTTACAGGTTCGAGGGCGCAGATACGCAGTATTTT.

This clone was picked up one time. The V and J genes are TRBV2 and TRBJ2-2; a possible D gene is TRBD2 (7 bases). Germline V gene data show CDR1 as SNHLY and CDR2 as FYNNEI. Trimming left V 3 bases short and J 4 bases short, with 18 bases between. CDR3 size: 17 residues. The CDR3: CASSDRRGGRRTGELFF. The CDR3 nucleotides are TGTGCCAGCAGTGATAGGAGGGGGGGCCGTCGCACCGGGGAGCTGTTTTTT. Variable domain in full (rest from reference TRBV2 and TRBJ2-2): EPEVTQTPSHQVTQMGQEVILRCVPISNHLYFYWYRQILGQKVEFLVSFYNNEISEKSEIFDDQFSVERPDGSNFTLKIRSTKLEDSAMYFCASSDRRGGRRTGELFFGEGSRLTVL.

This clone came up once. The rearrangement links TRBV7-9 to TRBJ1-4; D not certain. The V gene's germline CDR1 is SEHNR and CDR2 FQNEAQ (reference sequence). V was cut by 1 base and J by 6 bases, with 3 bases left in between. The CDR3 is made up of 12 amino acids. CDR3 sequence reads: CASSLGDEKLFF. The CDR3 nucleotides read TGTGCCAGCAGCTTAGGAGATGAAAAACTGTTTTTT.

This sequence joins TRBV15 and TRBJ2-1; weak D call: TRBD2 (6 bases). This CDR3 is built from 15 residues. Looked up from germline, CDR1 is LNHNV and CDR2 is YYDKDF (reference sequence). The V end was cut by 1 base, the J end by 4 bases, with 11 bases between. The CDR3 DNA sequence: TGTGCCACCAGCAGAGTTAGCGGCGCTTACAATGAGCAGTTCTTC. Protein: CATSRVSGAYNEQFF.

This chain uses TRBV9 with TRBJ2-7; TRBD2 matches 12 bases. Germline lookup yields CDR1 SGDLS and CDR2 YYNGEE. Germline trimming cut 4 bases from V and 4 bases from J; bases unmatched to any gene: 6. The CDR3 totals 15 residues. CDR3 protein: CASSPWTSGEYEQYF. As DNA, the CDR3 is TGTGCCAGCAGCCCCTGGACTAGCGGGGAATACGAGCAGTACTTC.

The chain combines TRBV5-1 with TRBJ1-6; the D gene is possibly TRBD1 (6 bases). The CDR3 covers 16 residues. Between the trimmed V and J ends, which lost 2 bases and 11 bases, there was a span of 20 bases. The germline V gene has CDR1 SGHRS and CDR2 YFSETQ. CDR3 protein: CASSLQGLDLGAPLHF. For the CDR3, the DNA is TGCGCCAGCAGCTTACAGGGACTGGATTTAGGCGCACCCCTCCACTTT.

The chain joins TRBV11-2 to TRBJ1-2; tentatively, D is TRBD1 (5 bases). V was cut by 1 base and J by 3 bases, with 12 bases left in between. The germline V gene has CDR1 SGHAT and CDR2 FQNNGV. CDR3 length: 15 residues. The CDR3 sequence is CASSLVRGRHYGYTF. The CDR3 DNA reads TGTGCCAGCAGCTTAGTACGGGGACGACACTATGGCTACACCTTC.